These 20 T cell receptor beta chains were sequenced from one sample in a study of tumor and adjacent non-tumor tissue in lung cancer. The template was RNA from unsorted bulk tissue. This non-tumor lung sample came from over 3 cm beyond the tumor edge. The library came from three nested PCR rounds adapted from ARM-PCR protocols. Via MiXCR, TCRdb re-called the multiplex PCR reads, giving one row per CDR3 protein. The sample shows roughly 120,000 distinct CDR3 sequences, 60% to 70% of them seen only once. The source material was distant non-tumor lung tissue. These receptors came from a man aged 60 to 69 with non-small cell lung cancer.

Remarks on this clonotype: Compared with germline, one end of the junction differs, possibly owing to a read error. The chain couples TRBV11-3 to TRBJ2-1; D is unclear. Germline V gene data show CDR1 as SGHNT and CDR2 as YENEEA. The CDR3 runs to 13 residues. Here the CDR3 DNA reads TGTGCCAACAGCTTAGTACAATACAATGAGCAGTTCTTC. Translation: CANSLVQYNEQFF.

As to this clonotype: Possible read error: a much larger clone is one base away. The CDR3 does not close with the conserved phenylalanine or tryptophan, likely indicating a read error. The V and J genes are TRBV12-3 or TRBV12-4 and TRBJ1-3; 7 bases fit TRBD1. With 2 bases clipped from V and 0 bases from J, the junction kept 1 base outside the gene matches. CDR3 length: 15 residues. The CDR3, as DNA: TGTGCCAGCAGTTTAAGGGACAGCTCTGGAAACACCATATATCTT. Encoded protein: CASSLRDSSGNTIYL.

As to this clonotype: A clone one base away is much larger, so this may be a read error. The chain combines TRBV20-1 with TRBJ1-5; possible D gene TRBD1, 5 bases. Germline lookup yields CDR1 DFQATT and CDR2 SNEGSKA (reference sequence). The CDR3 has 12 amino acids. In DNA, the CDR3 is TGCAGTGCAGCCCAGGGAAGTAAGCCCCAGAATTTT. Protein sequence: CSAAQGSKPQNF.

This clonotype turned up a few times. The gene calls are TRBV15 and TRBJ1-5, with 12 bases identical to TRBD1. With 6 bases clipped from V and 6 bases from J, the junction kept 6 bases outside the gene matches. This CDR3 has 15 amino acids. Per the germline V gene, CDR1 is LNHNV and CDR2 is YYDKDF (reference sequence). The CDR3 protein is CATSSGQGASQPQHF. The CDR3 DNA is TGTGCCACCAGTTCGGGACAGGGGGCGTCTCAGCCCCAGCATTTT.

Concerning this clonotype: A much larger clone lies a single base off, so this may be a read error. V is TRBV20-1 and J is TRBJ2-1; TRBD1 might be the D (7 bases). Trimming took off 6 bases at V and 0 bases at J, with 15 bases between the two ends. The length of the CDR3 is 15 residues. Germline V gene lookup returns CDR1 DFQATT and CDR2 SNEGSKA (reference sequence). CDR3 protein: CSAPPGGGSYNEQFF. The CDR3 DNA is TGCAGTGCCCCGCCAGGGGGAGGCTCCTACAATGAGCAGTTCTTC.

A word on this clonotype: This clone may be a read error of a much larger clone one base away. J is TRBJ2-3 and V is TRBV28, with D unresolved. Per germline, CDR1 MDHEN and CDR2 SYDVKM. This CDR3 comprises 14 residues. CDR3 in amino acids: CASTSRLGRDTRYF. DNA for the CDR3: TGTGCCAGCACTTCCCGGCTGGGTCGCGATACGCGGTATTTT.

As concerns this clonotype: One end of the junction is discordant with germline, which a read error may explain. The chain couples TRBV20-1 to TRBJ2-3; the D gene is possibly TRBD1 (5 bases). This CDR3 is 15 amino acids long. Looked up from germline, CDR1 is DFQATT and CDR2 is SNEGSKA (reference sequence). CDR3 nucleotides: TGCAGTGCTAGCGCCCCTGGACGCGACACAGGTACGCAGTATTTT. It encodes CSASAPGRDTGTQYF.

About this clonotype itself: The junction shows a germline mismatch at one end, possibly a read error. The J gene is TRBJ2-1, the V gene TRBV6-2 or TRBV6-3; 9 bases agree with TRBD2. Germline V gene data show CDR1 as MNHEY and CDR2 as SVGEGT. The CDR3 has 16 residues. Here the CDR3 reads CASSTTIIAGDNEHFF. In DNA, the CDR3 is TGTGCCAGCAGCACCACGATAATAGCGGGAGACAATGAGCACTTCTTC.

This clonotype came up many times. The genes are TRBV7-9 and TRBJ2-7; D is unclear. The V and J ends lost 5 bases and 6 bases respectively, with 14 bases between them. CDR1 is SEHNR and CDR2 is FQNEAQ in the germline V gene (reference sequence). This CDR3 contains 13 residues. The chain's CDR3 is CASSLPDNSEQYF. As DNA, the CDR3 is TGTGCCAGCAGCCTCCCTGACAACTCCGAGCAGTACTTC.

The chain links TRBV5-6 to TRBJ1-5; a weak D match, TRBD1 (6 bases). Per germline, CDR1 SGHDT and CDR2 YYEEEE. Trimming shortened V by 1 base and J by 0 bases, and 14 bases separated the two germline ends. The CDR3 contains 17 residues. The CDR3 protein is CASSLYQGRNSNQPQHF. The CDR3 DNA reads as TGTGCCAGCAGCTTGTATCAGGGGCGCAATAGCAATCAGCCCCAGCATTTT.

Of note for this clonotype: The junction does not match germline at one end; this may be a read error. This chain joins TRBV7-8 and TRBJ1-5, with D maybe TRBD1 (6 bases). The germline CDR1 and CDR2 sequences are SGHVS and FQNEAQ. The CDR3 is 15 amino acids. CDR3 DNA sequence: TGTGCCAGCAGCTTAGACTACAGGGACAATCAGCCCGAGCATTTT. Encoded protein: CASSLDYRDNQPEHF. Full variable domain (remainder filled in from reference TRBV7-8 and TRBJ1-5): GAGVSQSPRYKVAKRGQDVALRCDPISGHVSLFWYQQALGQGPEFLTYFQNEAQLDKSGLPSDRFFAERPEGSVSTLKIQRTQQEDSAVYLCASSLDYRDNQPEHFGDGTRLSIL.

About this clonotype itself: A read error may explain this, as a much larger clone is one base away. This sequence joins TRBV7-9 and TRBJ2-7; the D gene is possibly TRBD2 (5 bases). CDR3 length equals 15 residues. CDR1 is SEHNR, CDR2 FQNEAQ, per germline (reference sequence). The CDR3 bases are TGTGCCATCAGCCGTTCGGACTGGTTCTCCTACGAGCAGTACTTC. This encodes CAISRSDWFSYEQYF.

About this clonotype itself: A read error may explain this, as a much larger clone is one base away. V is TRBV14 and J is TRBJ2-1, with a tentative D call TRBD2 (6 bases). Deletions cut 2 bases from V and 4 bases from J, with 15 bases between. This CDR3 comprises 16 residues. CDR1 SGHDN and CDR2 FVKESK come from the germline V gene. CDR3 in DNA: TGTGCCAGCAGCCAAAGGGCGGGGCTATCGTACAATGAGCAGTTCTTC. This translates into CASSQRAGLSYNEQFF. The full variable domain, with the rest looked up from reference TRBV14 and TRBJ2-1, is EAGVTQFPSHSVIEKGQTVTLRCDPISGHDNLYWYRRVMGKEIKFLLHFVKESKQDESGMPNNRFLAERTGGTYSTLKVQPAELEDSGVYFCASSQRAGLSYNEQFFGPGTRLTVL.

Concerning this clonotype itself: Germline is not matched at one junction end, which may reflect a read error. The genes are TRBV4-3 and TRBJ2-5; 8 nucleotides line up with TRBD1. This CDR3 is built from 14 residues. CDR1 is LGHNA, CDR2 YSLEER, per germline. CDR3 sequence (DNA): TGCGCCAGAAGCCAAGGACAGGGTGGGGAGACTCAGTACTTC. Protein product: CARSQGQGGETQYF.

A remark on this clonotype: As the CDR3 is not closed by the conserved phenylalanine or tryptophan, this likely results from a read error. The DNA is omitted, as the CDR3 cannot be located on it reliably, and the CDR3 follows TCRdb's listing. The chain carries TRBV5-4 and TRBJ2-1; no DNA check was done on the table's D call, TRBD1. Germline V CDR1 and CDR2: SGHNT, YYREEE (reference sequence). The CDR3 numbers 13 amino acids, ends counted. The CDR3 protein is CASSPPGVSEEFL.

About this clonotype: A much larger clone sits a single nucleotide away, making a read error possible. The chain combines TRBV24-1 with TRBJ2-1; D unclear. Germline V gene lookup returns CDR1 KGHDR and CDR2 SFDVKD. The CDR3 loop spans 16 amino acids. Deletions cut 1 base from V and 5 bases from J, with 14 bases between. CDR3 in DNA: TGTGCCACCAGTGATTTTAGGTCATGGGATCACAATGAGCAGTTCTTC. It yields the protein CATSDFRSWDHNEQFF.

In regard to this clonotype: This clone may be a read error of a much larger clone one base away. Without the conserved terminal phenylalanine or tryptophan, this CDR3 likely stems from a read error. The chain recombines TRBV6-5 with TRBJ2-7; TRBD2 agrees at 13 bases. Germline V gene sequence: CDR1 MNHEY, CDR2 SVGAGI. The junction had 8 bases not matched to a gene; V was cut back by 6 bases and J by 6 bases. The CDR3 runs 15 residues. Here the CDR3 reads CASRPGLAGFAEQYL. In nucleotides, the CDR3 is TGTGCCAGCAGACCGGGACTAGCGGGATTCGCCGAGCAGTACCTC.

This clonotype occurred a few times. This chain links TRBV7-9 with TRBJ2-2, with 9 nucleotides matching TRBD2. The CDR3 spans 16 residues. Unmatched junction bases numbered 7, after V lost 3 bases and J lost 5 bases. Germline V gene lookup returns CDR1 SEHNR and CDR2 FQNEAQ (reference sequence). The CDR3 region has the DNA TGTGCCAGCAGCTTTTTAGCGGGAGTTGGAACCGGGGAGCTGTTTTTT. This codes for CASSFLAGVGTGELFF.

V and J are TRBV20-1 and TRBJ2-1; 8 bases are shared with TRBD2. The CDR3 runs to 15 residues. The germline gives CDR1 DFQATT, CDR2 SNEGSKA (reference sequence). The CDR3 protein is CSVTTGTSTYNEQFF. The CDR3, as DNA: TGCAGCGTGACCACCGGGACTAGTACCTACAATGAGCAGTTCTTC.

The J gene is TRBJ2-1, the V gene TRBV11-1, with D tentatively TRBD1 or TRBD2 (6 bases each). CDR3 length: 16 amino acids. Per germline, CDR1 SGHAT and CDR2 FQDESV (reference sequence). V lost 1 base and J lost 10, with 20 bases in between. The CDR3 protein is CASSLVRFRGAGEQFF. The CDR3 DNA reads TGTGCCAGCAGCTTAGTTAGGTTCAGGGGTGCGGGAGAGCAGTTCTTC.